Listed below are T cell receptor beta chains from one sample, sequenced in a study of kidney transplant recipient with SARS-CoV-2 infection. MiXCR, applied by TCRdb to the reads, yields one record per CDR3 protein. The sample records 250,000 or so distinct CDR3 sequences, about 30% being singletons. The sequences come from a blood sample, collected at baseline and around day 110 from a kidney transplant recipient. These receptors all stem from a male patient between 25 and 39 years old who had COVID-19 and was a kidney transplant recipient. The T cells may partly be graft donor cells. The CDR3 runs from the conserved cysteine through the conserved F or W. A D gene is named only where the DNA matches it firmly. The listing skips clone size in some rows; elsewhere it reads once, few, many or a size class.

clone size | J gene | V gene | D gene | CDR3 DNA | CDR3 protein
few | TRBJ2-3 | TRBV20-1 | TRBD2 | TGCAGTGCTAGGGACGGTAGCGGGAGAGATACGCAGTATTTT | CSARDGSGRDTQYF
many | TRBJ1-2 | TRBV6-8 | . | TGTGCCAGCAGTACTTACCTACGCTCTAGAAAGACCTATGGCTACACCTTC | CASSTYLRSRKTYGYTF
many | TRBJ1-2 | TRBV13 | TRBD1 | TGTGCCAGCAGCTTAGGATTTACAGGGGGCCATGGCTACACCTTC | CASSLGFTGGHGYTF
many | TRBJ2-3 | TRBV29-1 | TRBD2 | TGCAGCGTGGCCAAACTAGCGACGAGCGTATATACGCAGTATTTT | CSVAKLATSVYTQYF
many | TRBJ2-1 | TRBV4-3 | . | TGCGCCAGCAGCCAAGCCCTCTGGCAGGATATCTCCTACAATGAGCAGTTCTTC | CASSQALWQDISYNEQFF
many | TRBJ1-2 | TRBV6-8 | . | TGTGCCAGCAGTGTAGAGGGACGCTCTAGAAAGACCTATGGCTACACCTTC | CASSVEGRSRKTYGYTF
many | TRBJ2-1 | TRBV28 | TRBD2 | TGTGCCAGCAGTTCCCCGGGCGGGAGCCATGAGCAGTTCTTC | CASSSPGGSHEQFF
many | TRBJ2-7 | TRBV3-1 | TRBD2 | TGTGCCAGCAGCCCCGGACTAGCGGCCTACGAGCAGTACTTC | CASSPGLAAYEQYF
many | TRBJ1-2 | TRBV3-1 | TRBD1 | TGTGCCAGCAGCCAGACCTCAGGGGGTAGAGGCTACACCTTC | CASSQTSGGRGYTF
many | TRBJ2-5 | TRBV19 | . | TGTGCCAGTAGTATAGGTGAAGAGACCCAGTACTTC | CASSIGEETQYF
few | TRBJ2-6 | TRBV7-9 | . | TGTGCCAGCAGCCCAGGACCGAGGGCGGGTGGGGCCAACGTCCTGACTTTC | CASSPGPRAGGANVLTF
. | TRBJ2-1 | TRBV5-1 | . | TGCGCCAGCAGCTTGCAGGATGAGCAGTTCTTC | CASSLQDEQFF
many | TRBJ1-2 | TRBV27 | . | TGTGCCAGCAGCCTACAGGGAGCAAACTATGGCTACACCTTC | CASSLQGANYGYTF
. | TRBJ2-2 | TRBV2 | TRBD2 | TGTGCCAGCGGCCGACTAGCGGGAGGGGAGCCGTTTTTT | CASGRLAGGEPFF
few | TRBJ2-2 | TRBV6-1 | TRBD2 | TGTGCCAGCAGTGAAGTATTAGCGGGGGGCCCAAACACCGGGGAGCTGTTTTTT | CASSEVLAGGPNTGELFF
. | TRBJ2-1 | TRBV19 | . | TGTGCCAGTAGTCCCCTTCGGAACTTGGGGGACAATGAGCAGTTCTTC | CASSPLRNLGDNEQFF
many | TRBJ1-2 | TRBV6-1 | . | TGTGCCAGCAGTCCGGGACCGGACAGAGACGATGGCTACACCTTC | CASSPGPDRDDGYTF
many | TRBJ1-4 | TRBV3-1 | TRBD1 | TGTGCCAGCAGCCAGGGACAGGGATGGCGAGGGGGGGATGAAAAACTGTTTTTT | CASSQGQGWRGGDEKLFF
many | TRBJ2-7 | TRBV11-3 | . | TGTGCCAGCAGCCCAATCCTTTCCGGGAGTACCTACGAGCAGTACTTC | CASSPILSGSTYEQYF
many | TRBJ1-2 | TRBV10-1 | . | TGCGCCAGCAGTCTCCATGAAAGATCGCGAAAGACCTATGGCTACACCTTC | CASSLHERSRKTYGYTF
. | TRBJ2-2 | TRBV3-1 | . | TGTGCCAGCAGCGGTGCTGATCCCATTTCAGGCTTGACCGGGGAGCTGTTTTTT | CASSGADPISGLTGELFF
. | TRBJ1-2 | TRBV5-1 | . | TGCGCCAGCGTTTACGAATCGGTTCGAAAGACCTATGGCTACACCTTC | CASVYESVRKTYGYTF
many | TRBJ1-2 | TRBV2 | . | TGTGCCAGTCGCATCGGGACTAAAAACTATGGCTACACCTTC | CASRIGTKNYGYTF
. | TRBJ2-7 | TRBV12-3/TRBV12-4 | . | TGTGCCAGCAGTTTAGTGGGCGGTGCCTACAAGCAGTACTTC | CASSLVGGAYKQYF
many | TRBJ1-1 | TRBV6-5 | . | TGTGCCAGCAGTCGGACCGGGGAGAATGAAGCTTTCTTT | CASSRTGENEAFF
. | TRBJ2-1 | TRBV4-1 | . | TGCGCCAGCAGCCAAGTCGACCTCTCCTACAATGAGCAGTTCTTC | CASSQVDLSYNEQFF
many | TRBJ1-2 | TRBV8-2 | . | TGTGGCAGTTCTCGTGATGATAGCCGAAAGACCTATGGCTACACCTTC | CGSSRDDSRKTYGYTF
many | TRBJ1-2 | TRBV5-3 | . | TGTGCCAGAAATCGCAGAGTGGTGAGAAAGACCTATGGCTACACCTTC | CARNRRVVRKTYGYTF
few | TRBJ2-1 | TRBV11-2 | . | TGTGCCAGCAGCTTGATCGCGGACCCTCCCGATGAGCAGTTCTTC | CASSLIADPPDEQFF
many | TRBJ2-7 | TRBV19 | . | TGTGCCAGTAGTATGTTGCATACTAATGCCTACGAGCAGTACTTC | CASSMLHTNAYEQYF
. | TRBJ1-5 | TRBV6-5 | . | TGTGCCAGCAGGGGGCCGTGGGGGCGTCATCAGCCCCAGCATTTT | CASRGPWGRHQPQHF
many | TRBJ1-2 | TRBV7-4 | . | TGTGCCAGCAGCGGCGTTGGTTCAGCTCGAAAGACCTATGGCTACACCTTC | CASSGVGSARKTYGYTF
many | TRBJ2-7 | TRBV7-9 | . | TGTGCATCGACTCGAGGAGTTCTCGAGCAGTACTTC | CASTRGVLEQYF
many | TRBJ1-2 | TRBV25-1 | . | TGTGCCAGCAGTATGCGAATAGAACTGGGAAAGACCTATGGCTACACCTTC | CASSMRIELGKTYGYTF
many | TRBJ2-7 | TRBV10-2 | TRBD1 | TGCGCCAGCAGTGTAAGGGACAGGGGCCCCTACGAGCAGTACTTC | CASSVRDRGPYEQYF
many | TRBJ1-2 | TRBV30 | . | TGTGCCTGGGTGCTGTGGCGTTATAGAAAGACCTATGGCTACACCTTC | CAWVLWRYRKTYGYTF
. | TRBJ2-1 | TRBV20-1 | TRBD2 | TGCAGTGTCAGCGGGGGGGCCGACAATGAGCAGTTCTTC | CSVSGGADNEQFF
many | TRBJ1-1 | TRBV4-2 | . | TGTGCCAGCAGCCACTACGAGAACACTGAAGCTTTCTTT | CASSHYENTEAFF
many | TRBJ2-2 | TRBV5-1 | TRBD1 | TGCGCCAGCAGCTTGGCCCAGGGGGCGCCCGGGGAGCTGTTTTTT | CASSLAQGAPGELFF
many | TRBJ1-1 | TRBV5-6 | TRBD1 | TGTGCCAGCAGCGCCCTGACAGGGGGCGAAACTGAAGCTTTCTTT | CASSALTGGETEAFF
many | TRBJ1-5 | TRBV20-1 | . | TGCAGTGGGGTGCGGGAGGGCAATCAGCCCCAGCATTTT | CSGVREGNQPQHF
. | TRBJ1-5 | TRBV7-9 | . | TGTGCCAGCAACTTGGGGCAGGGGAATCAGCCCCGGCATTTT | CASNLGQGNQPRHF
many | TRBJ1-4 | TRBV7-3 | . | TGTGCCAGCAGCCCAAACCAGGGTGGGAAACTGTTTTTT | CASSPNQGGKLFF